This T cell receptor beta chain was identified in a study of blood T cell repertoires in COVID-19. Across the study: Some COVID-19 samples were acute and others convalescent; all came from the United States, Italy and Spain. From T cells, B-cell-depleted T cells, or PBMCs came the material, which was cDNA or gDNA.

The study drew participants aged roughly 18 to 95 years from 24 US areas. Cohorts were based on clinical histories the participants reported. Some clones are missing from TCRdb's copy, which holds only in-frame ones; the method was immunoSEQ multiplex PCR. This table holds 330,000 or so clones, roughly 90% found once. V was pared by 2 bases and J by 7 bases, with 13 bases between. Germline CDR1 is SGHTA and CDR2 is FQGNSA. This CDR3 has 14 amino acids. The sequence was obtained from a woman in her twenties or thirties who had recovered from COVID-19. Sequences were obtained from PBMCs or T cells enriched from blood (not recorded which). This rearrangement joins TRBV7-2 to TRBJ2-3, with D tentatively TRBD2 (6 bases). CDR3 nucleotides: TGTGCCAGCAGCTTATTCGGTGCGGGGCATACGCAGTATTTT. Amino acid sequence: CASSLFGAGHTQYF.